This T cell receptor (beta chain) was identified during a study of blood T cell repertoires in COVID-19. Trimming stripped 8 bases from V and 1 base from J, with 17 bases between. CDR1 is SGHTA and CDR2 is FQGNSA in the germline V gene. This CDR3 region has 15 residues. The method was immunoSEQ multiplex PCR; TCRdb's version includes in-frame clones alone and lacks a portion of them. Found here are a few hundred thousand clones, 75% to 90% of them singletons; the top ten hold over 2%. What the recovered Cohort 3 donors had was two negative PCRs, clearance, or symptom resolution. V is TRBV7-2 and J is TRBJ1-1; TRBD1 might be the D (6 bases). The receptor was derived from a man aged 25 to 40 who had recovered from COVID-19. The sample consisted of PBMCs or T cells enriched from blood (not recorded which). The DNA of the CDR3 is TGTGCCAGCCCCGCCCCCGGGACAAAGAACACTGAAGCTTTCTTT. It specifies CASPAPGTKNTEAFF.